This TCR beta chain was profiled in a study of T cells expressing NK-cell markers. Study details: Underlying the TCR beta repertoires were sorted CD3+CD56+NKG2C+, CD3+CD56+NKG2C- and CD3+CD56-NKG2C+ T cells. Of eight sequenced donors, seven were HCMV-seropositive and one HCMV-seronegative. The study's findings and limits: In roughly six donors, dominant CD3+CD56+NKG2C+ clonotypes ranked among the top 10 CD8+ clonotypes. The same clonotypes also predominated in the CD3+CD56-NKG2C+ fraction of a handful of donors.

Concerning this clonotype: The antigen remains unidentified.

This CDR3 spans 15 amino acids. TCRdb reanalyzed the 5' RACE reads, giving one entry per CDR3 protein sequence and no DNA. Reported are around 110,000 distinct CDR3 sequences; the ten largest clones contain about 18%. This chain uses TRBV12-3 or TRBV12-4 with TRBJ2-1. The sequence came from a woman aged 18-70 years in good health. The sample was blood T cells: a sorted CD56 or NKG2C T cell subset, CD4+ or CD8+ T cells, or bulk PBMC T cells (not recorded which). The CDR3 reads CASRGDQAPHNEQFF.